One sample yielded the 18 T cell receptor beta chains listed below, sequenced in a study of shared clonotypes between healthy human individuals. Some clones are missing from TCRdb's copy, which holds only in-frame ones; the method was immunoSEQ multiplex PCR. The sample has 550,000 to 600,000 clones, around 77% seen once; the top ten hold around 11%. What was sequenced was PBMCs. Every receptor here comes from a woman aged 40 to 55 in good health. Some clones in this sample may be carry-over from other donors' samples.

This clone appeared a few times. This CDR3 is CAWNRLTRNTEAFF. In nucleotides, the CDR3 is TGTGCCTGGAACCGCCTAACAAGGAACACTGAAGCTTTCTTT. This chain connects TRBV30 to TRBJ1-1; D call uncertain. Germline V lookup: CDR1 GTSNPN, CDR2 SVGIG (reference sequence). The CDR3 has 14 residues. Trimming took off 4 bases at V and 1 base at J, with 13 bases between the two ends.

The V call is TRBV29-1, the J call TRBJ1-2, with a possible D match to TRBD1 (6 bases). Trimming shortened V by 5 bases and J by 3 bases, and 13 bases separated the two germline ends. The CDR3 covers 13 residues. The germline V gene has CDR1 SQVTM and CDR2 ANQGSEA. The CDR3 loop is CSVQGGADYGYTF. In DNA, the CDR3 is TGCAGCGTTCAAGGGGGGGCGGACTATGGCTACACCTTC. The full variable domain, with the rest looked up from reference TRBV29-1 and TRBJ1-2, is SAVISQKPSRDICQRGTSLTIQCQVDSQVTMMFWYRQQPGQSLTLIATANQGSEATYESGFVIDKFPISRPNLTFSTLTVSNMSPEDSSIYLCSVQGGADYGYTFGSGTRLTVV.

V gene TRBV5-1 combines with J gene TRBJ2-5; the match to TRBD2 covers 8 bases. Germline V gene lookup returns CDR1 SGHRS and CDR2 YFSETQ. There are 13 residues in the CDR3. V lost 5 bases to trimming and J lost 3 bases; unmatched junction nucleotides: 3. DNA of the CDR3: TGCGCCAGCAGTATCGGGGGGGAAGAGACCCAGTACTTC. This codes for CASSIGGEETQYF.

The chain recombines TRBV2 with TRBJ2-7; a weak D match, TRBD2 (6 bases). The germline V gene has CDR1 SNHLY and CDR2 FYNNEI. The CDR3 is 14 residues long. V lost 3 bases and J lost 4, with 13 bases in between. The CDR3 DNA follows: TGTGCCAGCAGTGAGGGGGGTTATGAGTACGAGCAGTACTTC. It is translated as CASSEGGYEYEQYF.

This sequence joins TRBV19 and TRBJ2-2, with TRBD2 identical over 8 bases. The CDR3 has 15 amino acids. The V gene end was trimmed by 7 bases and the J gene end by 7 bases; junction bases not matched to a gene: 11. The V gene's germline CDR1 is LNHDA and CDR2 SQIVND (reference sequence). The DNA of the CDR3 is TGTGCCAGTACCGTCGGGAGGGCCGTTGGCGGGGAGCTGTTTTTT. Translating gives CASTVGRAVGGELFF.

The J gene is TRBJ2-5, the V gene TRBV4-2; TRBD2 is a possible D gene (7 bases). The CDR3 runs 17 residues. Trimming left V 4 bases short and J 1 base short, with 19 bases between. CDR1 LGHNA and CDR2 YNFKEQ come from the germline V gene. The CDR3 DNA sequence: TGTGCCAGCAGCCTCCGACTAGGGGGAGGGCCCCAAGAGACCCAGTACTTC. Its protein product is CASSLRLGGGPQETQYF.

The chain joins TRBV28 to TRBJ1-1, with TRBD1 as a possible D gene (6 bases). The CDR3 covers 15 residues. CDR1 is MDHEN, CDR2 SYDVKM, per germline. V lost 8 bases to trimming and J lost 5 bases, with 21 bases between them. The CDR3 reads CASDSPRGGKTEAFF. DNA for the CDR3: TGTGCCAGCGACTCCCCCAGGGGAGGTAAAACTGAAGCTTTCTTT.

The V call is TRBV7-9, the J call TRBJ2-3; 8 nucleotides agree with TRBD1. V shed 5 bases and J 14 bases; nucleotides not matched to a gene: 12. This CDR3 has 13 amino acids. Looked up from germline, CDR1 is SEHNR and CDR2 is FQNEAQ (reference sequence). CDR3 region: CASSPGKTGVLYF. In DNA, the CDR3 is TGTGCCAGCAGCCCTGGGAAGACAGGGGTGCTGTATTTT.

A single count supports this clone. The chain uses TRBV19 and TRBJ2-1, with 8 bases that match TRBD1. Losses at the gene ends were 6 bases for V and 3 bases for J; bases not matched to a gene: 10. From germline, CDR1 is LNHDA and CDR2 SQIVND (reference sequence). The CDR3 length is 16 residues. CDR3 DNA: TGTGCCAGTAGAGACCGCTCCAGGGGGCTCTACAATGAGCAGTTCTTC. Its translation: CASRDRSRGLYNEQFF.

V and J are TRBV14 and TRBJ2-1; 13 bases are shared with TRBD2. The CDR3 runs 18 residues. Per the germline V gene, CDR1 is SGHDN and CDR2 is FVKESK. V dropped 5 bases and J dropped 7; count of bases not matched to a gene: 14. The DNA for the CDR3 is TGTGCCAGCAGCTCTATGATGGGACTAGCGGGAATTACGAATGAGCAGTTCTTC. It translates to CASSSMMGLAGITNEQFF.

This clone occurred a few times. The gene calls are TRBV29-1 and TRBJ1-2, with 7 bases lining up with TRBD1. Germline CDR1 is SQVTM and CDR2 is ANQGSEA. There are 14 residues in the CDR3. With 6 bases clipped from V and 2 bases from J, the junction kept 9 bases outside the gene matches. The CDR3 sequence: CSVNPSDRNYGYTF. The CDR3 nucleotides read TGCAGCGTCAACCCCTCGGACAGGAACTATGGCTACACCTTC.

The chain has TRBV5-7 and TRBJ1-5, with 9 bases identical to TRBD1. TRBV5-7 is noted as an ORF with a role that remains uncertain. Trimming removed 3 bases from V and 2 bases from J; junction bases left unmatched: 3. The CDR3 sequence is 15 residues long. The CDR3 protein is CASSSGQGGNQPQHF. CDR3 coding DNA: TGTGCCAGCAGCTCGGGACAGGGTGGCAATCAGCCCCAGCATTTT.

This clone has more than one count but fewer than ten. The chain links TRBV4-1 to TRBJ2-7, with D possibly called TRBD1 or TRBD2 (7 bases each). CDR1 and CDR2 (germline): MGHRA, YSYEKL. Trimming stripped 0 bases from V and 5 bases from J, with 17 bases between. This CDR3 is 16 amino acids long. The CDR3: CASSQEEARGGDEQYF. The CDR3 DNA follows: TGCGCCAGCAGCCAAGAGGAGGCCAGGGGGGGGGACGAGCAGTACTTC.

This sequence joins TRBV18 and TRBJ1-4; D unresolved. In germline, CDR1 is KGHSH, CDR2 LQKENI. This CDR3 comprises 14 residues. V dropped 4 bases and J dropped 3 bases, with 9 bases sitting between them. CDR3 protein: CASSRPGPNEKLFF. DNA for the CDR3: TGTGCCAGCTCACGCCCCGGACCTAATGAAAAACTGTTTTTT.

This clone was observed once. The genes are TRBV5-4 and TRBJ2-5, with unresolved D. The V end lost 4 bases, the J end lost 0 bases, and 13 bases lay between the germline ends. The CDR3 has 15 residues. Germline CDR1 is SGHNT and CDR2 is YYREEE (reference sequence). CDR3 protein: CASSPPLGNQETQYF. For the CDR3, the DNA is TGTGCCAGCAGCCCCCCTTTGGGAAACCAAGAGACCCAGTACTTC.

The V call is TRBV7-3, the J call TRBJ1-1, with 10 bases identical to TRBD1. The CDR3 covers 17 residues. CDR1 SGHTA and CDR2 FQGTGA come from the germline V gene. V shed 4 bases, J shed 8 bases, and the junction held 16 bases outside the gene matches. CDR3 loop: CASSSASPGQGFSEAFF. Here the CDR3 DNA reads TGTGCCAGCAGCTCAGCATCCCCGGGACAGGGGTTTTCAGAAGCTTTCTTT.

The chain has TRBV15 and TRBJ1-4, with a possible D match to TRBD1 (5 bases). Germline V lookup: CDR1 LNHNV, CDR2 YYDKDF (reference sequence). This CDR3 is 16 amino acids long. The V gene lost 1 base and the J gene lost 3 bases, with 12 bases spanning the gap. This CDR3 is CATSRVTGVANEKLFF. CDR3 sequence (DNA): TGTGCCACCAGCAGAGTTACGGGGGTTGCTAATGAAAAACTGTTTTTT.

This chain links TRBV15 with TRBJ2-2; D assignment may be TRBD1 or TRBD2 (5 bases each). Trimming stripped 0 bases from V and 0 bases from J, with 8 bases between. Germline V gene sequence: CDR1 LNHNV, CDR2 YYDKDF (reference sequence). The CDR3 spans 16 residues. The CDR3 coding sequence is TGTGCCACCAGCAGAGAATGGGGGTCGAACACCGGGGAGCTGTTTTTT. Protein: CATSREWGSNTGELFF.